The T cell receptor beta chain described here comes from a study of blood T cell repertoires in COVID-19. Overall study: Italy, Spain and the United States were the sources of the convalescent and acute COVID-19 samples. T cells, B-cell-depleted T cells, or PBMCs provided the cDNA or gDNA that served as material.

Seattle participants joined during active infection and were tracked over time. As handled by the study authors: Estimation of nucleated cell counts was performed using reference gene primer amplification. Assay: immunoSEQ multiplex PCR; the TCRdb copy retains only in-frame clones and omits some. D and trimming were read from the DNA, whereas the V and J calls and clone size are those reported in that table. The repertoire holds some 300,000 clones, with approximately 86% as singletons. This TCR was recovered from a woman in her 70s with COVID-19, enrolled during active disease. Sample: peripheral blood.

The CDR3 sequence is CASSTSFSAGELFF. The CDR3 nucleotides read TGTGCCAGCAGCACTAGCTTTAGCGCCGGGGAGCTGTTTTTT. The genes are TRBV11-2 and TRBJ2-2, with D maybe TRBD2 (6 bases). In germline, CDR1 is SGHAT, CDR2 FQNNGV. The CDR3 length is 14 residues. Trimming removed 5 bases from V and 6 bases from J, with 13 bases in between.